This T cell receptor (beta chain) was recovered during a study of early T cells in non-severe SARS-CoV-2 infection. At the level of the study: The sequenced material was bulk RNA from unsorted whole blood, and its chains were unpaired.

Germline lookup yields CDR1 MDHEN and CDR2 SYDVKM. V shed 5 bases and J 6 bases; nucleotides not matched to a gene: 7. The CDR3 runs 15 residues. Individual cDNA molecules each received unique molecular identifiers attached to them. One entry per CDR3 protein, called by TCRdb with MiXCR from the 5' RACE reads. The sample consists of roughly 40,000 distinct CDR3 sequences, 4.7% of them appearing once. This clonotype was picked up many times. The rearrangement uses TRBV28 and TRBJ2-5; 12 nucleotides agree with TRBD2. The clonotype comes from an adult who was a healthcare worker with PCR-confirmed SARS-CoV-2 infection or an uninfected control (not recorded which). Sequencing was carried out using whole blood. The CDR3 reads CASSAHGLAGKTQYF. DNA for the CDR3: TGTGCCAGCAGTGCCCATGGACTAGCGGGAAAGACCCAGTACTTC.